Following are 32 T cell receptor beta chains from one sample sequenced in a study of cytomegalovirus exposure and HLA in healthy donors (dated by TCRdb to the late 2010s). Library creation used the immunoSEQ multiplex PCR assay. The multiplex PCR relied on a mix of 60 forward primers for TCR Vbeta segments and 13 reverse primers for TCR Jbeta segments. TCRdb holds this immuneACCESS table with in-frame rearrangements only. Some clones are missing; in checked studies, unresolved V genes explain under half, and the rest has no known cause. Within this sample are some 130,000 clones, with 74% of them counted one time only. The ten largest clones represent 5.8% of the sample. The sequenced material came from PBMCs. These receptors were obtained from a woman aged 45-60 years in good health and CMV-seropositive.

This clone was found a few times. In DNA, the CDR3 is TGTGCCAGTAAGACAGGGAGCTCCTATAATTCACCCCTCCACTTT. It encodes CASKTGSSYNSPLHF. V is TRBV19 and J is TRBJ1-6, with 7 bases fitting TRBD1. The CDR3 consists of 15 residues. Trimming cost V 7 bases and J 0 bases; bases outside gene matches: 3. Germline V gene sequence: CDR1 LNHDA, CDR2 SQIVND (reference sequence).

This chain uses TRBV11-1 with TRBJ1-2, with D hard to call. V was trimmed by 4 bases and J by 3 bases, leaving 9 bases between them. CDR3 length equals 13 residues. Germline-derived CDR1 and CDR2 are SGHAT and FQDESV (reference sequence). The CDR3, as DNA: TGTGCCAGCAGCTCGACAAGACACTATGGCTACACCTTC. Amino acids: CASSSTRHYGYTF. Full variable domain (missing parts from reference TRBV11-1 and TRBJ1-2): EAEVAQSPRYKITEKSQAVAFWCDPISGHATLYWYRQILGQGPELLVQFQDESVVDDSQLPKDRFSAERLKGVDSTLKIQPAELGDSAMYLCASSSTRHYGYTFGSGTRLTVV.

Note on this clone: An end of the junction does not agree with germline; a read error may underlie this. This chain uses TRBV13 with TRBJ1-1, with 10 bases identical to TRBD1. The CDR3 runs to 16 residues. Germline CDR1 reads PRHDT; CDR2 reads FYEKMQ (reference sequence). The CDR3 nucleotides read TGTGCCCGCAGCTTGCGACAGGGGGCAATCTACGGTGAAGCTTTCTTT. This encodes CARSLRQGAIYGEAFF.

The chain recombines TRBV6-1 with TRBJ1-2; tentative D call: TRBD1 (5 bases). This CDR3 region has 11 residues. Germline V CDR1 and CDR2: MNHNS, SASEGT. The V end was cut by 2 bases, the J end by 10 bases, with 8 bases between. The CDR3 DNA reads TGTGCCAGCAGTGAATTGGACACCTACACCTTC. Amino acid sequence: CASSELDTYTF.

The V and J genes are TRBV19 and TRBJ1-3; TRBD1 is a possible D gene (5 bases). This CDR3 region has 12 residues. CDR1 is LNHDA and CDR2 is SQIVND in the germline V gene (reference sequence). With 5 bases removed from V and 5 bases from J, the gap between germline ends came to 7 bases. As DNA, the CDR3 is TGTGCCAGTAGTTCAGGGAGAAACACCATATATTTT. This sequence encodes CASSSGRNTIYF.

This clone was seen a single time. The chain couples TRBV29-1 to TRBJ1-6, with 7 bases fitting TRBD1. The CDR3 loop spans 13 amino acids. Germline V gives CDR1 SQVTM, CDR2 ANQGSEA. V trimming: 6 bases; J trimming: 9 bases; junction bases outside the gene matches: 8. The CDR3, as DNA: TGCAGCGTCCGGGACAGTGGACTTTCACCCCTCCACTTT. Protein product: CSVRDSGLSPLHF.

This chain joins TRBV20-1 and TRBJ1-2, with unresolved D. V was pared by 5 bases and J by 8 bases, with 12 bases between. The V gene's germline CDR1 is DFQATT and CDR2 SNEGSKA (reference sequence). The CDR3 has 11 amino acids. CDR3 sequence (DNA): TGCAGTGCTCCCCCAGGAAACGGCTACACCTTC. Protein: CSAPPGNGYTF.

The chain employs TRBV11-2 and TRBJ1-3; D gene ambiguous. V lost 0 bases and J lost 10, with 10 bases in between. CDR1 and CDR2 (germline): SGHAT, FQNNGV. The CDR3 is made up of 13 amino acids. The CDR3 nucleotides are TGTGCCAGCAGCTTAGATACGCGTTGGACCATATATTTT. Its translation is CASSLDTRWTIYF. The whole variable domain, filled in from reference TRBV11-2 and TRBJ1-3, reads EAGVAQSPRYKIIEKRQSVAFWCNPISGHATLYWYQQILGQGPKLLIQFQNNGVVDDSQLPKDRFSAERLKGVDSTLKIQPAKLEDSAVYLCASSLDTRWTIYFGEGSWLTVV.

The chain uses TRBV19 and TRBJ1-5; D is unclear. Trimming pared 7 bases from V and 3 bases from J, leaving 16 bases between. The germline V gene has CDR1 LNHDA and CDR2 SQIVND (reference sequence). The CDR3 loop spans 15 amino acids. The CDR3 region is CASNRDGHYNQPQHF. CDR3 bases: TGTGCCAGTAACCGGGATGGGCACTACAATCAGCCCCAGCATTTT.

This clone was counted only a few times. This chain connects TRBV2 to TRBJ1-1, with D possibly matching TRBD1 (6 bases). V shed 7 bases and J shed 1 base, with 13 bases lying between them. The germline gives CDR1 SNHLY, CDR2 FYNNEI. CDR3 length: 14 amino acids. This CDR3 reads CASMEVRGNTEAFF. DNA of the CDR3: TGTGCCAGCATGGAGGTCAGGGGGAACACTGAAGCTTTCTTT.

V gene TRBV9 combines with J gene TRBJ1-1; tentatively, D is TRBD1 (5 bases). Germline V gene lookup returns CDR1 SGDLS and CDR2 YYNGEE. The CDR3 is 13 amino acids. V lost 0 bases and J lost 5, with 8 bases in between. The CDR3 DNA reads TGTGCCAGCAGCGTAGCAAGGGGTACTGAAGCTTTCTTT. The encoded protein is CASSVARGTEAFF.

The J gene is TRBJ2-5, the V gene TRBV4-2; 9 positions agree with TRBD1. Per germline, CDR1 LGHNA and CDR2 YNFKEQ. V trimming: 5 bases; J trimming: 5 bases; junction bases outside the gene matches: 6. This CDR3 has 14 amino acids. CDR3 in amino acids: CASSETGGMETQYF. The CDR3 bases are TGTGCCAGCAGCGAAACAGGGGGCATGGAGACCCAGTACTTC.

This chain uses TRBV7-2 with TRBJ1-3; D is perhaps TRBD1 (5 bases). Trimming took 5 bases from V and 4 from J, leaving 24 bases between them. This CDR3 has 18 amino acids. Germline values: CDR1 SGHTA, CDR2 FQGNSA. In DNA, the CDR3 is TGTGCCAGCAGCCCAAACCCCTTAGCCCGGACAAGCGGAAACACCATATATTTT. Its translation is CASSPNPLARTSGNTIYF. Variable domain in full (rest from reference TRBV7-2 and TRBJ1-3): GAGVSQSPSNKVTEKGKDVELRCDPISGHTALYWYRQSLGQGLEFLIYFQGNSAPDKSGLPSDRFSAERTGGSVSTLTIQRTQQEDSAVYLCASSPNPLARTSGNTIYFGEGSWLTVV.

The chain recombines TRBV9 with TRBJ2-5; tentatively, D is TRBD2 (6 bases). Trimming pared 5 bases from V and 7 bases from J, leaving 12 bases between. Germline V gene sequence: CDR1 SGDLS, CDR2 YYNGEE. This CDR3 has 12 amino acids. CDR3 nucleotides: TGTGCCAGCAGTGCGGCGGGAACGACCCAGTACTTC. It specifies CASSAAGTTQYF. Full variable domain (outside the CDR3, taken from reference TRBV9 and TRBJ2-5): DSGVTQTPKHLITATGQRVTLRCSPRSGDLSVYWYQQSLDQGLQFLIQYYNGEERAKGNILERFSAQQFPDLHSELNLSSLELGDSALYFCASSAAGTTQYFGPGTRLLVL.

V is TRBV6-5 and J is TRBJ2-5; 7 bases match TRBD1. Germline CDR1 and CDR2: MNHEY and SVGAGI. Trimming removed 2 bases from V and 7 bases from J; junction bases left unmatched: 1. This CDR3 contains 12 residues. The CDR3 loop reads CASSYAGGTQYF. The CDR3 DNA reads TGTGCCAGCAGTTACGCAGGGGGGACCCAGTACTTC.

The V call is TRBV6-5, the J call TRBJ2-5; tentative D call: TRBD2 (5 bases). Germline V CDR1 and CDR2: MNHEY, SVGAGI. V lost 10 bases, J lost 2 bases, and 14 bases lay in between. The CDR3 contains 13 residues. Here the CDR3 reads CATTPDSQETQYF. CDR3 coding DNA: TGTGCCACCACTCCGGACTCTCAAGAGACCCAGTACTTC.

The chain uses TRBV19 and TRBJ2-2; TRBD1 aligns across 9 bases. Germline V CDR1 and CDR2: LNHDA, SQIVND (reference sequence). The CDR3 consists of 18 residues. J gave up 2 bases and V 3 bases, and 10 bases lay outside the gene matches. The CDR3 is CASSIRVSGQGNTGELFF. The CDR3 DNA follows: TGTGCCAGTAGTATTAGAGTATCGGGACAGGGAAACACCGGGGAGCTGTTTTTT.

The chain links TRBV7-9 to TRBJ2-5; D uncertain. Germline values: CDR1 SEHNR, CDR2 FQNEAQ (reference sequence). V was pared by 6 bases and J by 2 bases, with 7 bases between. This CDR3 spans 12 amino acids. The CDR3 sequence: CASRFLQETQYF. The DNA of the CDR3 is TGTGCCAGCAGATTTCTACAAGAGACCCAGTACTTC.

The rearrangement links TRBV11-3 to TRBJ1-1, with 7 bases fitting TRBD1. This CDR3 has 15 residues. J gave up 3 bases and V 1 base, and 5 bases lay outside the gene matches. The V gene's germline CDR1 is SGHNT and CDR2 YENEEA. CDR3 DNA: TGTGCCAGCAGCTTAGGGGGACAGCCGGACACTGAAGCTTTCTTT. It specifies CASSLGGQPDTEAFF.

The chain uses TRBV5-1 and TRBJ2-1, with 8 bases lining up with TRBD2. Germline V lookup: CDR1 SGHRS, CDR2 YFSETQ. V trimming: 1 base; J trimming: 5 bases; junction bases outside the gene matches: 5. The CDR3 is 15 amino acids. The CDR3 DNA reads as TGCGCCAGCAGCTTGCAAGCGGGGGCTAACAATGAGCAGTTCTTC. Encoded protein: CASSLQAGANNEQFF.

V and J are TRBV7-9 and TRBJ1-2; D remains unclear. Germline CDR1 reads SEHNR; CDR2 reads FQNEAQ (reference sequence). The ends were cut back, 4 bases at V and 5 bases at J, with 11 bases in the middle. CDR3 length: 13 amino acids. In DNA form, the CDR3 reads TGTGCCAGCAGCTCCCAGGTTACTTATGGCTACACCTTC. It translates to CASSSQVTYGYTF. Full variable domain (outside the CDR3, taken from reference TRBV7-9 and TRBJ1-2): DTGVSQNPRHKITKRGQNVTFRCDPISEHNRLYWYRQTLGQGPEFLTYFQNEAQLEKSRLLSDRFSAERPKGSFSTLEIQRTEQGDSAMYLCASSSQVTYGYTFGSGTRLTVV.

The CDR3 protein is CASGGVPGQGSVAFF. CDR3 coding DNA: TGTGCCAGCGGCGGCGTCCCGGGACAGGGCTCAGTAGCTTTCTTT. The chain is built from TRBV5-4 and TRBJ1-1, with 9 bases matching TRBD1. Unmatched junction bases numbered 17, after V lost 7 bases and J lost 10 bases. The CDR3 runs 15 residues. CDR1 and CDR2 from the germline V gene are SGHNT and YYREEE (reference sequence). The entire variable domain, with the rest obtained from reference TRBV5-4 and TRBJ1-1, is as follows: ETGVTQSPTHLIKTRGQQVTLRCSSQSGHNTVSWYQQALGQGPQFIFQYYREEENGRGNFPPRFSGLQFPNYSSELNVNALELDDSALYLCASGGVPGQGSVAFFGQGTRLTVV.

The chain uses TRBV5-6 and TRBJ2-3; 9 bases agree with TRBD2. Losses at the gene ends were 0 bases for V and 3 bases for J; bases not matched to a gene: 5. The germline gives CDR1 SGHDT, CDR2 YYEEEE. This CDR3 has 16 residues. CDR3 residues: CASSLVLAGRTDTQYF. Here the CDR3 DNA reads TGTGCCAGCAGCTTGGTCCTAGCGGGGAGAACAGATACGCAGTATTTT.

This chain links TRBV19 with TRBJ1-1, with 9 bases that match TRBD1. Germline CDR1 LNHDA, CDR2 SQIVND (reference sequence). The J segment lost 4 bases and the V segment lost 5 bases, leaving 11 bases of the junction unmatched. The CDR3 runs to 16 residues. CDR3: CASSGDRVRGGTEAFF. CDR3 sequence (DNA): TGTGCCAGTAGTGGGGACAGGGTGAGGGGTGGCACTGAAGCTTTCTTT.

V and J are TRBV7-8 and TRBJ1-2; 9 nucleotides match TRBD1. Germline values: CDR1 SGHVS, CDR2 FQNEAQ. The CDR3 spans 14 residues. V shed 4 bases, J shed 6 bases, and the junction held 6 bases outside the gene matches. The chain's CDR3 is CASSSRDRVHGYTF. CDR3 DNA: TGTGCCAGCAGCTCCCGGGACAGGGTCCATGGCTACACCTTC.

The count of this clone is one. Here the CDR3 DNA reads TGTGCCAGCAGTTCGACAGGGGGCGACACTGAAGCTTTCTTT. This codes for CASSSTGGDTEAFF. The V and J genes are TRBV5-6 and TRBJ1-1, with 10 bases identical to TRBD1. There are 14 residues in the CDR3. With 5 bases clipped from V and 3 bases from J, the junction kept 4 bases outside the gene matches. CDR1 and CDR2 (germline): SGHDT, YYEEEE.

The rearrangement uses TRBV14 and TRBJ2-1; 8 bases align to TRBD2. Germline V gives CDR1 SGHDN, CDR2 FVKESK. Unmatched junction bases numbered 6, after V lost 4 bases and J lost 4 bases. CDR3 length: 15 residues. The CDR3 bases are TGTGCCAGCAGCCCGAGCGGGGGTTGGTACAATGAGCAGTTCTTC. It codes for CASSPSGGWYNEQFF.

CDR3 in amino acids: CSVEVLRGQETQYF. DNA for the CDR3: TGCAGCGTTGAGGTACTCAGGGGACAAGAGACCCAGTACTTC. The rearrangement uses TRBV29-1 and TRBJ2-5; maybe TRBD1 (6 bases). V was cut by 3 bases and J by 2 bases, with 13 bases left in between. This CDR3 region has 14 residues. CDR1 is SQVTM and CDR2 is ANQGSEA in the germline V gene.

The chain joins TRBV5-1 to TRBJ1-2; TRBD1 aligns across 7 bases. Unmatched junction bases numbered 10, after V lost 0 bases and J lost 2 bases. CDR1 and CDR2 from the germline V gene are SGHRS and YFSETQ. The CDR3 covers 17 residues. The CDR3 protein is CASSLGPSEQGNYGYTF. The CDR3 DNA sequence: TGCGCCAGCAGCTTGGGCCCCTCGGAACAGGGGAACTATGGCTACACCTTC.

V usage is TRBV5-4 and J usage is TRBJ2-7; 8 bases are a match to TRBD1. The V gene end was trimmed by 0 bases and the J gene end by 3 bases; junction bases not matched to a gene: 5. The CDR3 covers 15 residues. Germline values: CDR1 SGHNT, CDR2 YYREEE (reference sequence). The CDR3 loop is CASSLGGQGLYEQYF. The CDR3, as DNA: TGTGCCAGCAGCTTGGGCGGACAGGGACTCTACGAGCAGTACTTC.

The chain is built from TRBV11-3 and TRBJ1-2; no clear D. Trimming took 11 bases from V and 7 from J, leaving 17 bases between them. CDR1 and CDR2 from the germline V gene are SGHNT and YENEEA. The CDR3 is made up of 12 amino acids. CDR3 region: CASEAGCVGYTF. CDR3 sequence (DNA): TGTGCCTCAGAAGCGGGCTGTGTTGGCTACACCTTC.

The rearrangement joins TRBV9 to TRBJ2-5, with 9 bases matching TRBD1. The CDR3 extends over 14 amino acids. Germline lookup yields CDR1 SGDLS and CDR2 YYNGEE. With 2 bases clipped from V and 4 bases from J, the junction kept 3 bases outside the gene matches. This CDR3 is CASSVRDRVETQYF. The CDR3 DNA is TGTGCCAGCAGCGTCCGGGACAGGGTAGAGACCCAGTACTTC.